These 19 T cell receptor beta chains were sequenced from one sample in a study of regulatory T cells in long-lasting Graves disease. Assembly of TCR beta libraries relied on iRepertoire HTBI primers together with Arm-PCR of CDR3 regions. TCRdb re-derived calls from the multiplex PCR reads in MiXCR, one entry per CDR3 protein. The sample has 440,000 or so distinct CDR3 sequences, more than 13% seen once. Time point of the sample: newly diagnosed GD, antithyroid drugs for less than 3 months. PBMC RNA served as the TCR library source. The sample also formed part of further work on T cells in Graves' hyperthyroidism and ophthalmopathy.

Sample: peripheral blood mononuclear cells (PBMCs), taken at new diagnosis, from a patient treated with antithyroid drugs. These receptors were collected from a woman in her 30s with Graves disease.

This clonotype was seen only once. This chain joins TRBV6-1 and TRBJ1-1, with D unresolved. Looked up from germline, CDR1 is MNHNS and CDR2 is SASEGT. Trimming shortened V by 6 bases and J by 0 bases, and 20 bases separated the two germline ends. CDR3 length: 17 amino acids. CDR3 DNA sequence: TGTGCCAGCAGCCATATAGCTGTTTCTAATTTGAACACTGAAGCTTTCTTT. It encodes CASSHIAVSNLNTEAFF.

Many counts were recorded for this clonotype. V is TRBV3-1 and J is TRBJ2-3; 12 bases are shared with TRBD2. The germline V gene encodes CDR1 LGHDT and CDR2 YNNKEL (reference sequence). The CDR3 length is 17 residues. With 1 base clipped from V and 2 bases from J, the junction kept 4 bases outside the gene matches. The CDR3, as DNA: TGTGCCAGCAGCCAAGGGACTAGCGGGACTACCACAGATACGCAGTATTTT. Amino acid sequence: CASSQGTSGTTTDTQYF.

The sample holds a few counts of this clonotype. The chain is built from TRBV20-1 and TRBJ1-1, with 10 nucleotides matching TRBD1. Germline-derived CDR1 and CDR2 are DFQATT and SNEGSKA (reference sequence). This CDR3 is 14 amino acids long. V dropped 5 bases and J dropped 1; count of bases not matched to a gene: 4. For the CDR3, the DNA is TGCAGTGCTGGGACAGGGGTGGGGAACACTGAAGCTTTCTTT. Encoded protein: CSAGTGVGNTEAFF.

This clonotype was picked up a small number of times. This may be a read error, as it is one base from a much larger clone. The chain couples TRBV6-2 or TRBV6-3 to TRBJ1-4; TRBD1 might be the D (6 bases). The germline gives CDR1 MNHEY, CDR2 SVGEGT. This CDR3 contains 13 residues. Trimming removed 5 bases from V and 5 bases from J, with 9 bases in between. Here the CDR3 reads CASSEGGNEKLFF. CDR3 DNA sequence: TGTGCCAGCAGTGAAGGGGGGAATGAAAAACTGTTTTTT.

The CDR3 is CASMPKLGSEQFF. CDR3 DNA: TGTGCCAGCATGCCAAAACTGGGCAGTGAGCAGTTCTTC. J is TRBJ2-1 and V is TRBV7-9; D gene ambiguous. The CDR3 is 13 residues long. Germline V gene lookup returns CDR1 SEHNR and CDR2 FQNEAQ (reference sequence). Trimming left V 7 bases short and J 9 bases short, with 16 bases between.

Regarding this clonotype: It may be a read error: a sequence one base away is much more abundant. The chain combines TRBV5-5 with TRBJ2-1; tentatively, D is TRBD2 (6 bases). The ends were cut back, 1 base at V and 9 bases at J, with 20 bases in the middle. The CDR3 has 16 residues. Germline values: CDR1 SGHKS, CDR2 YYEKEE (reference sequence). CDR3 nucleotide sequence: TGTGCCAGCAGCTTGAGCAGGGCTAGCGCGCTCAGTGAGCAGTTCTTC. Residues: CASSLSRASALSEQFF. The full variable domain, in which reference TRBV5-5 and TRBJ2-1 provide the parts outside the CDR3, is DAGVTQSPTHLIKTRGQQVTLRCSPISGHKSVSWYQQVLGQGPQFIFQYYEKEERGRGNFPDRFSARQFPNYSSELNVNALLLGDSALYLCASSLSRASALSEQFFGPGTRLTVL.

This clonotype was seen a handful of times. The V gene is TRBV4-2, the J gene TRBJ2-7; D is perhaps TRBD1 (5 bases). Germline V CDR1 and CDR2: LGHNA, YNFKEQ. Trimming stripped 4 bases from V and 1 base from J, with 14 bases between. This CDR3 contains 15 residues. For the CDR3, the DNA is TGTGCCAGCAGCCTAGACAGCTCCTCTTCCTACGAGCAGTACTTC. Translation gives CASSLDSSSSYEQYF.

This clonotype occurred once. The chain links TRBV20-1 to TRBJ2-3; 10 nucleotides line up with TRBD2. The V and J ends lost 7 bases and 5 bases, in that order; junction bases with no gene match: 9. This CDR3 region has 14 residues. CDR1 is DFQATT, CDR2 SNEGSKA, per germline (reference sequence). Here the CDR3 reads CSGRLAGVLDTQYF. For the CDR3, the DNA is TGCAGTGGGCGGCTAGCGGGAGTTCTAGATACGCAGTATTTT.

This clonotype came up many times. The chain links TRBV9 to TRBJ2-1; D uncertain. The CDR3 has 13 amino acids. From germline, CDR1 is SGDLS and CDR2 YYNGEE. V lost 3 bases and J 6 bases, leaving 10 bases between the germline ends. CDR3 loop: CASSEPDRNEQFF. The CDR3 DNA is TGTGCCAGCAGCGAACCGGACCGCAATGAGCAGTTCTTC.

The CDR3, as DNA: TGTGCCAGCAGCTTAATGGGGACAGGGATCGCCGTGGAAGCTTTCTTT. This encodes CASSLMGTGIAVEAFF. The chain couples TRBV7-3 to TRBJ1-1; TRBD1 agrees at 9 bases. V lost 1 base to trimming and J lost 8 bases; unmatched junction nucleotides: 11. The CDR3 runs 16 residues. The germline gives CDR1 SGHTA, CDR2 FQGTGA.

The rearrangement joins TRBV4-1 to TRBJ1-1, with D uncertain. CDR3 size: 15 residues. V lost 2 bases to trimming and J lost 1 base, with 11 bases between them. Germline CDR1 reads MGHRA; CDR2 reads YSYEKL. The CDR3 is CASSQLPVANTEAFF. CDR3 DNA sequence: TGCGCCAGCAGCCAACTTCCGGTTGCGAACACTGAAGCTTTCTTT.

In this sample, this clonotype turned up many times. The genes are TRBV5-4 and TRBJ2-3; D remains ambiguous. Germline CDR1 is SGHNT and CDR2 is YYREEE (reference sequence). The ends were cut back, 4 bases at V and 4 bases at J, with 19 bases in the middle. The CDR3 loop spans 16 amino acids. The CDR3 loop reads CASSTGGSLVADTQYF. The CDR3 DNA reads TGTGCCAGCAGCACCGGCGGTAGCCTAGTGGCAGATACGCAGTATTTT.

The genes are TRBV27 and TRBJ2-1; D remains unclear. This CDR3 comprises 12 residues. Trimming stripped 11 bases from V and 0 bases from J, with 8 bases between. Per germline, CDR1 MNHEY and CDR2 SMNVEV (reference sequence). The CDR3 protein is CAVYSSYNEQFF. CDR3 in DNA: TGTGCCGTTTATAGCTCCTACAATGAGCAGTTCTTC.

There are many counts of this clonotype. The rearrangement links TRBV2 to TRBJ1-1, with D perhaps matching TRBD1 (6 bases). V was pared by 0 bases and J by 3 bases, with 17 bases between. Germline assignment: CDR1 SNHLY and CDR2 FYNNEI. CDR3 length equals 17 residues. This CDR3 is CASSEALITGYDTEAFF. The CDR3 DNA is TGTGCCAGCAGTGAAGCGCTTATAACAGGGTATGACACTGAAGCTTTCTTT. The full variable domain, with the rest looked up from reference TRBV2 and TRBJ1-1, is EPEVTQTPSHQVTQMGQEVILRCVPISNHLYFYWYRQILGQKVEFLVSFYNNEISEKSEIFDDQFSVERPDGSNFTLKIRSTKLEDSAMYFCASSEALITGYDTEAFFGQGTRLTVV.

This clonotype has a handful of counts. This sequence joins TRBV5-6 and TRBJ2-7; 10 positions agree with TRBD1. V trimming: 3 bases; J trimming: 4 bases; junction bases outside the gene matches: 4. Germline lookup yields CDR1 SGHDT and CDR2 YYEEEE. CDR3 length equals 14 residues. The CDR3 is CASSSTGGLYEQYF. For the CDR3, the DNA is TGTGCCAGCAGCTCGACAGGGGGCCTGTACGAGCAGTACTTC.

In its sample, this clonotype was seen many times. The chain carries TRBV7-6 and TRBJ2-1; 7 bases line up with TRBD2. Unmatched junction bases numbered 11, after V lost 7 bases and J lost 5 bases. This CDR3 has 15 residues. Looked up from germline, CDR1 is SGHVS and CDR2 is FNYEAQ. The CDR3 DNA follows: TGTGCCAGCACCCCCTGGGAGGGAGCAAACAATGAGCAGTTCTTC. It translates to CASTPWEGANNEQFF. Variable domain in full (rest from reference TRBV7-6 and TRBJ2-1): GAGVSQSPRYKVTKRGQDVALRCDPISGHVSLYWYRQALGQGPEFLTYFNYEAQQDKSGLPNDRFSAERPEGSISTLTIQRTEQRDSAMYRCASTPWEGANNEQFFGPGTRLTVL.

This rearrangement joins TRBV25-1 to TRBJ2-1; 7 bases map to TRBD2. CDR1 is MGHDK and CDR2 is SYGVNS in the germline V gene. With 8 bases clipped from V and 4 bases from J, the junction kept 11 bases outside the gene matches. This CDR3 spans 15 amino acids. Here the CDR3 reads CASAESGISYNEQFF. In nucleotides, the CDR3 is TGTGCCAGCGCCGAAAGCGGGATTTCTTACAATGAGCAGTTCTTC. Together with reference TRBV25-1 and TRBJ2-1, the CDR3 gives the full variable domain: EADIYQTPRYLVIGTGKKITLECSQTMGHDKMYWYQQDPGMELHLIHYSYGVNSTEKGDLSSESTVSRIRTEHFPLTLESARPSHTSQYLCASAESGISYNEQFFGPGTRLTVL.

A note on this clonotype: An end of the junction differs from the germline gene, which may be a read error. The chain joins TRBV7-3 to TRBJ2-3, with D possibly being TRBD1 (6 bases). Looked up from germline, CDR1 is SGHTA and CDR2 is FQGTGA. The CDR3 totals 15 residues. CDR3 protein: CASSFLAGGTDAQYF. DNA for the CDR3: TGTGCCAGCAGCTTCCTAGCTGGGGGCACAGATGCGCAGTATTTT.

This clonotype was found many times. The rearrangement joins TRBV11-2 to TRBJ2-7; tentative D call: TRBD1 (5 bases). Germline-derived CDR1 and CDR2 are SGHAT and FQNNGV. This CDR3 spans 16 amino acids. V shed 1 base and J shed 0 bases, with 13 bases lying between them. Here the CDR3 DNA reads TGTGCCAGCAGCTTAGGTCCAGGGCATAGCTCCTACGAGCAGTACTTC. Its translation: CASSLGPGHSSYEQYF.